A selection of T cell receptor beta chains follows, all from one sample in a study of CD8+ T cells in alopecia areata. Generated by immunoSEQ multiplex PCR, the TCRdb table keeps only in-frame clones and is missing some. The profile shows approximately 280,000 clones, 55% to 75% of them singletons. The sample consisted of CD4+ T cells sorted from blood, taken at week 24, from a patient treated with tofacitinib. The receptors originated from a human donor with alopecia areata. The CDR3 runs from the conserved cysteine through the conserved F or W. The D gene is left open where the match is weak. Not all rows give a size; the values are once, few, many and, for expanded clones, a class.

TRBV10-3,NA,TRBJ2-5,NA,TGTGCCATCAGTGAGACTCCGAAGGAGACCCAGTACTTC,CAISETPKETQYF
TRBV4-1,NA,TRBJ2-6,NA,TGCGCCAGCAGCCAAGAATTTACCAACCAGTACGTCCTGACTTTC,CASSQEFTNQYVLTF
TRBV6-5,NA,TRBJ2-5,NA,TGTGCCAGCAGTTACCAGCGGGACCAAGAGACCCAGTACTTC,CASSYQRDQETQYF
TRBV25-1,NA,TRBJ2-4,NA,TGTGCCAGCAGTGAAACAGGACTGCGAGCCAAAAACATTCAGTACTTC,CASSETGLRAKNIQYF
TRBV15,NA,TRBJ1-4,NA,TGTGCCACCAGCGGGGCTAATGAAAAACTGTTTTTT,CATSGANEKLFF
TRBV29-1,NA,TRBJ1-1,NA,TGCAGCCCCCGAAGGGAGGCGAACACTGAAGCTTTCTTT,CSPRREANTEAFF
TRBV5-7,once,TRBJ1-5,NA,TGTGCCAATACCGCGGGCAAACAGGGTAGAGGAGATCAGCCCCAGCATTTT,CANTAGKQGRGDQPQHF
TRBV9,NA,TRBJ1-1,NA,TGTGCCAGCAGCGTAGCGTCGGGGCAGGTCAACACTGAAGCTTTCTTT,CASSVASGQVNTEAFF
TRBV30,NA,TRBJ1-2,TRBD1,TGTGCCTGGAGTGGGAGGGGGCTCGATGGCTACACCTTC,CAWSGRGLDGYTF
TRBV30,NA,TRBJ1-2,NA,TGTGCCTGGTATACAGCTCTCCCGGGGGGCTACACCTTC,CAWYTALPGGYTF
TRBV7-9,NA,TRBJ1-5,TRBD1,TGTGCCAGCAGCTACTGGCTCGACAGGGGGGATCAGCCCCAGCATTTT,CASSYWLDRGDQPQHF
TRBV29-1,NA,TRBJ2-5,NA,TGCAGCGTTCTCCTAAGGCAAGAGACCCAGTACTTC,CSVLLRQETQYF
TRBV7-2,once,TRBJ2-7,TRBD2,TGTGCCAGCAGCTTAAGCGGGGGGACCTCCTACGAGCAGTACTTC,CASSLSGGTSYEQYF
TRBV2,NA,TRBJ1-2,TRBD1,TGTGCCAGCTTGGGACAGGGCTATGGCTACACCTTC,CASLGQGYGYTF
TRBV5-1,NA,TRBJ2-7,NA,TGCGCCAGCAGCTTGGATGGGCAGGGCCTCCACGAGCAGTACTTC,CASSLDGQGLHEQYF
TRBV29-1,few,TRBJ2-5,NA,TGCAGCGCGTCGACAAATCAAGAGACCCAGTACTTC,CSASTNQETQYF
TRBV7-2,NA,TRBJ2-7,NA,TGTGCCAGCAGCTTACGCGTTCCCGGACCCTACGAGCAGTACTTC,CASSLRVPGPYEQYF
TRBV6-5,NA,TRBJ2-1,NA,TGTGCCAGCGGAAAACTACCACCCTCCAATGAGCAGTTCTTC,CASGKLPPSNEQFF
TRBV5-6,NA,TRBJ2-7,TRBD1,TGTGCCAGCACCTCAAGGACAGGGAGAAACGAGCAGTACTTC,CASTSRTGRNEQYF
TRBV29-1,many,TRBJ1-2,TRBD1,TGCAGCGTTGCCACCAGGGGGGACAACCCAAGGCATGGCTACACCTTC,CSVATRGDNPRHGYTF
TRBV4-2,few,TRBJ1-2,NA,TGTGCCAGCAGCCAAGTGGCCCGAGTTTCGATGGACTATGGCTACACCTTC,CASSQVARVSMDYGYTF
TRBV29-1,NA,TRBJ2-3,NA,TGCAGCGTGGACGGAGCCACAGATACGCAGTATTTT,CSVDGATDTQYF
TRBV10-3,NA,TRBJ2-1,TRBD1,TGTGCCATCCGGGACAGGGACCCCTACAATGAGCAGTTCTTC,CAIRDRDPYNEQFF
TRBV10-3,NA,TRBJ1-1,NA,TGTGCCAGCAGGTATGGAAGGATGAACACTGAAGCTTTCTTT,CASRYGRMNTEAFF
TRBV12-5,NA,TRBJ1-5,NA,TGTGCTAGTGGCCCCAATCAGCCCCAGCATTTT,CASGPNQPQHF
TRBV6-1,NA,TRBJ1-6,TRBD1,TGTGCCAGCAAATCAGGGGGTTCACCCCTCCACTTT,CASKSGGSPLHF
TRBV7-9,once,TRBJ2-5,TRBD1,TGTGCCAGCAGCTTAGTACGTGGGACAGGTGAAGAGACCCAGTACTTC,CASSLVRGTGEETQYF
TRBV6-5,NA,TRBJ2-3,NA,TGTGCCAGCACCGGGGGCTTGTGGGCAGATACGCAGTATTTT,CASTGGLWADTQYF
TRBV7-2,once,TRBJ2-5,NA,TGTGCCAGCAGCTTAGTGGGGAGGAGTTTGAGGGAGAAAGAGACCCAGTACTTC,CASSLVGRSLREKETQYF
TRBV27,NA,TRBJ2-2,TRBD1,TGTGCCAGCAGTTTACTAGGACAGGGTACCGGGGAGCTGTTTTTT,CASSLLGQGTGELFF
TRBV29-1,once,TRBJ2-3,TRBD2,TGCAGCGTTGATACGTCTAGCGGGGGGGCAGATACGCAGTATTTT,CSVDTSSGGADTQYF
TRBV6-5,NA,TRBJ2-5,TRBD1,TGTGCCAGCAGCTTCACAGGGGAGGAGACCCAGTACTTC,CASSFTGEETQYF
TRBV30,NA,TRBJ1-3,NA,TGTGCCTGCGTCGCGGCAATTCGAAACACCATATATTTT,CACVAAIRNTIYF
TRBV7-9,few,TRBJ2-2,NA,TGTGCCAGCAGCAACAAGGGGTACACCGGGGAGCTGTTTTTT,CASSNKGYTGELFF
TRBV7-9,NA,TRBJ1-2,NA,TGTGCCAGCAGCACTCGGGACCGTTTCAGTGGCTACACCTTC,CASSTRDRFSGYTF
TRBV7-9,NA,TRBJ2-1,NA,TGTGCCAGCAGCTTAGACAGCTACAGTGAGCAGTTCTTC,CASSLDSYSEQFF
TRBV19,NA,TRBJ2-2,TRBD2,TGTGCCAGTTGCGGAATAGCGGGGGGCCCCCCCGGGGAGCTGTTTTTT,CASCGIAGGPPGELFF
TRBV28,NA,TRBJ2-3,NA,TGTGCCAGCAGTGCACGGGGGCTCCGGAGCACAGATACGCAGTATTTT,CASSARGLRSTDTQYF
TRBV29-1,few,TRBJ1-6,TRBD1,TGCAGCGTTGGACCGGGACAGGGCGTTAATTCACCCCTCCACTTT,CSVGPGQGVNSPLHF
TRBV10-3,NA,TRBJ1-2,TRBD1,TGTGCCATTTCGACAGGGAAAGATGGCTACACCTTC,CAISTGKDGYTF
TRBV30,NA,TRBJ2-5,TRBD2,TGTGCCTGGAGTAGCGGGGGGGAGACAGAGACCCAGTACTTC,CAWSSGGETETQYF
TRBV6-1,NA,TRBJ1-2,NA,TGTGCCAGCAGTAAAGAGGCCGGTACTAGTGGCTACACCTTC,CASSKEAGTSGYTF
TRBV18,many,TRBJ2-7,NA,TGTGCCAGCTCACCACCGGGTGCCTACGAGCAGTACTTC,CASSPPGAYEQYF
TRBV30,few,TRBJ2-1,TRBD1,TGTGCCTGGAGTGACTCGTACAGGGGCTCCTACAATGAGCAGTTCTTC,CAWSDSYRGSYNEQFF
TRBV5-6,NA,TRBJ1-2,NA,TGTGCCAGCAGCGCCGGAGGGGGTTATGGCTACACCTTC,CASSAGGGYGYTF
TRBV10-3,NA,TRBJ2-7,NA,TGTGCCATCAGTACTAACTACGAGCAGTACTTC,CAISTNYEQYF
TRBV6-6,NA,TRBJ2-3,NA,TGTGCCAGCAGTTACTCGGCTAGCGCGGGCACAGATACGCAGTATTTT,CASSYSASAGTDTQYF
TRBV5-1,NA,TRBJ2-3,NA,TGCGCCAGCAGCGTTACAGGGTTTTCCAGCACAGATACGCAGTATTTT,CASSVTGFSSTDTQYF
TRBV18,few,TRBJ1-3,NA,TGTGCCAGCTCCGTGGAGGGCCACCCCACTGGAAACACCATATATTTT,CASSVEGHPTGNTIYF
TRBV7-3,NA,TRBJ1-6,TRBD1,TGTGCCAGCAGCACCGGGACAGGGGATTCACCCCTCCACTTT,CASSTGTGDSPLHF
TRBV29-1,NA,TRBJ1-5,NA,TGCAGCGTTGAACCAGACAGCTATAGCAATCAGCCCCAGCATTTT,CSVEPDSYSNQPQHF
TRBV7-2,few,TRBJ1-4,NA,TGTGCCAGCAGCTTAGCGGGCGGGGAAAAACTGTTTTTT,CASSLAGGEKLFF
TRBV5-6,NA,TRBJ2-1,NA,TGTGCCAGCCTCTCTAGGGGTGAGCAGTTCTTC,CASLSRGEQFF
TRBV2,NA,TRBJ2-2,TRBD2,TGTGCCAGCAGTGAAGCCCTAGCGGGAGACGGGGAGCTGTTTTTT,CASSEALAGDGELFF